There are many counts of the clone carrying this TCR beta chain. Antigen unknown. The sample is drawn from a study of T cells in Graves' hyperthyroidism and ophthalmopathy. The study, taken as a whole, reports: Blood samples included most of the expanded thyroid clonotypes exceeding 0.001. Through a model of 13 V-J features, ophthalmopathy was separated from stable hyperthyroidism.

CDR1 is LGHDT, CDR2 YNNKEL, per germline (reference sequence). The CDR3 length is 12 residues. V dropped 1 base and J dropped 6 bases, with 7 bases sitting between them. The source material, RNA transcripts, was used to amplify TCR beta CDR3 regions. With the HTBI primer set, the TCR CDR3 went through a first round of RT-PCR. TCRdb ran MiXCR on the multiplex PCR reads and lists one entry per CDR3 protein. The data contain a few hundred thousand distinct CDR3 sequences, approximately 44% of them seen just once; the ten biggest clones take up around 8%. The sequenced sample consisted of peripheral blood or thyroid tissue (not recorded which). This clonotype was sampled from a young woman with Graves' hyperthyroidism. The chain combines TRBV3-1 with TRBJ2-7; D is perhaps TRBD1 (5 bases). CDR3 sequence: CASSQGRGEQYF. The DNA of the CDR3 is TGTGCCAGCAGCCAAGGTAGGGGCGAGCAGTACTTC.